This T cell receptor beta chain was sequenced for a study of blood T cell repertoires in COVID-19. Using immunoSEQ multiplex PCR, the repertoire was profiled, and TCRdb retains in-frame clones only, with some absent. The sample lists approximately 280,000 clones; around nine tenths were seen once. V lost 5 bases and J lost 0; bases outside the gene matches: 16. The CDR3 is 18 residues long. Germline lookup yields CDR1 ENHRY and CDR2 SYGVKD. This receptor was obtained from a woman aged 35 to 49 who had recovered from COVID-19. The chain couples TRBV10-3 to TRBJ2-7; 7 bases line up with TRBD2. Input material: PBMCs or T cells enriched from blood (not recorded which). CDR3 residues: CAISSGIRGGRASYEQYF. The CDR3 DNA sequence: TGTGCCATCAGTTCGGGGATTCGTGGAGGGAGGGCCTCCTACGAGCAGTACTTC.